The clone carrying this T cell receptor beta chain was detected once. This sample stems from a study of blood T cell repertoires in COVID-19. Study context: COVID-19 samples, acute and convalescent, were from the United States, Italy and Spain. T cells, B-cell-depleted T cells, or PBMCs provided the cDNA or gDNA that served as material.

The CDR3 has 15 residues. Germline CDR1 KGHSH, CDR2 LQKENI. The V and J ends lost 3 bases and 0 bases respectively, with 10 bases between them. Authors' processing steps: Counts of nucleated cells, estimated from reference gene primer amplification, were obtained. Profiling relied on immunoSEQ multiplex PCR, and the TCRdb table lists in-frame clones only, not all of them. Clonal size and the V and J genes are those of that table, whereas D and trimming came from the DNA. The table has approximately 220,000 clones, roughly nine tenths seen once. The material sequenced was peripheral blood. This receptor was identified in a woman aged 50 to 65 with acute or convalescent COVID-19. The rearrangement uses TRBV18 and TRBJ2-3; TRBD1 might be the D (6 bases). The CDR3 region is CASSPTGSSTDTQYF. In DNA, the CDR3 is TGTGCCAGCTCACCGACAGGTAGTAGCACAGATACGCAGTATTTT.